This T cell receptor (beta chain) was identified in a study of T cells in Graves' hyperthyroidism and ophthalmopathy. In the study overall: The initial diagnosis was the point when peripheral blood was collected, ahead of any treatment.

V was clipped by 2 bases and J by 2 bases; unmatched bases: 9. Germline V gene sequence: CDR1 SGHAT, CDR2 FQNNGV. The CDR3 loop spans 17 amino acids. Amplified TCR beta CDR3 regions derived from RNA transcripts. When the TCR CDR3 underwent first-round RT-PCR, the HTBI primer set was used. Via MiXCR, TCRdb re-called the multiplex PCR reads, giving one row per CDR3 protein. This table holds roughly 550,000 distinct CDR3 sequences, roughly 16% found once. Disease lasting under 3 months, a NOSPECS grade of at least 4, and a Clinical Activity Score of at least 3 were features of the ophthalmopathy patients. Exclusion of patients followed from uncontrolled infection, other autoimmune disease, pregnancy or lactation. Clinical symptoms, serum thyroxine and TRAb, thyroid ultrasound and orbital computed tomography together formed the diagnostic basis. This clonotype was detected many times.

The sample taken for sequencing was blood. The origin of this receptor is a woman aged 25 to 39 with Graves' ophthalmopathy. The chain links TRBV11-2 to TRBJ2-3; 8 positions agree with TRBD1. CDR3 sequence reads: CASSLIQGAMVTDTQYF. In DNA form, the CDR3 reads TGTGCCAGCAGCTTAATCCAGGGGGCTATGGTCACAGATACGCAGTATTTT.